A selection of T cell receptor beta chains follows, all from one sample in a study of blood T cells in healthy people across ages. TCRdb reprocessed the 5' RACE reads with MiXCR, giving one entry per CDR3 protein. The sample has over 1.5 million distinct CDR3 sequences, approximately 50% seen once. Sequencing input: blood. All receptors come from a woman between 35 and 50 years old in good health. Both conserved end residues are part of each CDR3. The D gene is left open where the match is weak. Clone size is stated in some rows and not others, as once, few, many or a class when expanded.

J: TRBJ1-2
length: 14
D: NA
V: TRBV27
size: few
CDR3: CASNPRGTEYGYTF
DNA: TGTGCCAGCAATCCCCGCGGGACCGAGTATGGCTACACCTTC

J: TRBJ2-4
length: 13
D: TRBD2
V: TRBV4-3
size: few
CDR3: CASSQVLGGMEYF
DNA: TGCGCCAGCAGCCAAGTACTCGGGGGGATGGAGTACTTC

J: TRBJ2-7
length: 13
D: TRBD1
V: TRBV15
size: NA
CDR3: CATSRGHNYEQYF
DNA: TGTGCCACCTCCAGGGGGCACAACTACGAGCAGTACTTC

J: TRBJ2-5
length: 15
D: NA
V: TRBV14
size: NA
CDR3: CASSQDSTVEETQYF
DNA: TGTGCCAGCAGCCAGGATTCGACAGTTGAAGAGACCCAGTACTTC

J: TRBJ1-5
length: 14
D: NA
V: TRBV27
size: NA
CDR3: CASGYRARNQPQHF
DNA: TGTGCCAGCGGTTACAGGGCACGCAATCAGCCCCAGCATTTT

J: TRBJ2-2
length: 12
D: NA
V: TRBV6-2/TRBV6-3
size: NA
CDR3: CASRYSVRELFF
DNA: TGTGCCAGCAGGTACTCCGTTAGGGAGCTGTTTTTT

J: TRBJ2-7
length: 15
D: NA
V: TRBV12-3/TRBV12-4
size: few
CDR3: CASKGNVQGRYEQYF
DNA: TGTGCCAGCAAGGGGAATGTCCAGGGGCGCTACGAGCAGTACTTC

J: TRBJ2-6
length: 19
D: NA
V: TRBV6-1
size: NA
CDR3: CASRRRGAGRISGANVLTF
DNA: TGTGCCAGCAGAAGAAGAGGGGCAGGTCGAATCTCTGGGGCCAACGTCCTGACTTTC

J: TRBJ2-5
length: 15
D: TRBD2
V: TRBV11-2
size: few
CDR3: CASRRLAGIQETQYF
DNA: TGTGCCAGCAGAAGACTAGCGGGGATCCAAGAGACCCAGTACTTC

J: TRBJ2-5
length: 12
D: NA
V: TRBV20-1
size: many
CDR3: CSAVTVQETQYF
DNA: TGCAGTGCGGTGACAGTACAAGAGACCCAGTACTTC

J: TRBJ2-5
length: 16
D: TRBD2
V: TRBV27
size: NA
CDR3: CASSFRTSGGPETQYF
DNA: TGTGCCAGCAGTTTCCGGACTAGCGGGGGGCCAGAGACCCAGTACTTC

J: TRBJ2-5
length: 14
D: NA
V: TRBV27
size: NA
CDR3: CASSLTSGANEQYF
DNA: TGTGCCAGCAGTTTAACTTCCGGGGCCAATGAGCAGTACTTC

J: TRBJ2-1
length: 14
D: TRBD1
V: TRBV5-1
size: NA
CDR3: CASTGQEALDEQFF
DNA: TGCGCCAGCACCGGACAGGAGGCCTTGGACGAGCAGTTCTTC

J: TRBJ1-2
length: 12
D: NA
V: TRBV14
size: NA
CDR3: CASSRGQWGNTF
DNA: TGTGCCAGCAGCCGGGGTCAGTGGGGCAACACCTTC

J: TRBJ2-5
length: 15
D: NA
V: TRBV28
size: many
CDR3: CASRGLDRAGETQYF
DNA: TGTGCCAGCAGGGGCCTAGATAGGGCTGGGGAGACCCAGTACTTC

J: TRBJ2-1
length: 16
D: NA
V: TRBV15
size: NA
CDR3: CATSRVVGLGNNEQFF
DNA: TGTGCCACCAGCAGAGTCGTTGGTCTCGGGAACAATGAGCAGTTCTTC

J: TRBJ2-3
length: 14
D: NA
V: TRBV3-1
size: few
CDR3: CASSPDAAPDTQYF
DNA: TGTGCCAGCAGCCCGGACGCTGCACCAGATACGCAGTATTTT

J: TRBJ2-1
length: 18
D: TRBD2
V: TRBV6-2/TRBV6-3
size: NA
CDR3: CASSTGTSGAKEWGEQFF
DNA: TGTGCCAGCAGCACCGGGACTAGCGGGGCCAAGGAGTGGGGGGAGCAGTTCTTC

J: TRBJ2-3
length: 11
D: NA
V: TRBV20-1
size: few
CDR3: CSARDYGTQYF
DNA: TGCAGTGCTAGAGATTACGGTACGCAGTATTTT

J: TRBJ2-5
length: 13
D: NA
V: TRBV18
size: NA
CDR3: CASSQVEAETQYF
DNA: TGTGCCAGCTCTCAGGTGGAAGCAGAGACCCAGTACTTC

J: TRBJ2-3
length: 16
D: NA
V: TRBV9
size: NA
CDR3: CASSAEGGTAGDTQYF
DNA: TGTGCCAGCAGCGCGGAGGGGGGCACGGCGGGAGATACGCAGTATTTT

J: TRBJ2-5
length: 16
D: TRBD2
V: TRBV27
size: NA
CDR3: CASSLLKRGEHNEQYF
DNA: TGTGCCAGCAGTTTACTTAAGCGGGGGGAACACAATGAGCAGTACTTC

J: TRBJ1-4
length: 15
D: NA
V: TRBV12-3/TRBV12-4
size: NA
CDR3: CASSPGQVQAEKLFF
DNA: TGTGCCAGCAGTCCGGGGCAGGTACAGGCTGAAAAACTGTTTTTT

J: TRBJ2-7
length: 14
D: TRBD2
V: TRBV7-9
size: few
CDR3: CASSYAREGNEQYF
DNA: TGTGCCAGCAGCTACGCCAGGGAGGGGAACGAGCAGTACTTC

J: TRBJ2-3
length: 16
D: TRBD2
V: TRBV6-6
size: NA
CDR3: CASSTYSGDLTDTQYF
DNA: TGTGCCAGCAGTACATATAGCGGGGACCTCACAGATACGCAGTATTTT

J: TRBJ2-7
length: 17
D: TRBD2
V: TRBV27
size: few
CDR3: CASSLSFLTSGGSEQYF
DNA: TGTGCCAGCAGTTTATCATTTCTCACTAGCGGGGGTTCCGAGCAGTACTTC

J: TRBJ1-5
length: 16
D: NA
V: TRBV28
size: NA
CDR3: CASSFSGLALNQPQHF
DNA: TGTGCCAGCAGTTTCTCTGGTCTGGCCCTCAATCAGCCCCAGCATTTT

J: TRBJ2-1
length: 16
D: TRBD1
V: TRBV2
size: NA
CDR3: CASSGGWDRGVHEQFF
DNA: TGTGCCAGCAGTGGGGGTTGGGACAGGGGGGTCCATGAGCAGTTCTTC

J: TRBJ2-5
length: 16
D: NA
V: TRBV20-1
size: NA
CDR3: CSARDPGEPGYNEQYF
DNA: TGCAGTGCTAGAGACCCCGGGGAGCCAGGGTACAATGAGCAGTACTTC

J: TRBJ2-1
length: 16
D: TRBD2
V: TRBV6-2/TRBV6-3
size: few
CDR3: CASSYDGLAGAIEQFF
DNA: TGTGCCAGCAGTTACGACGGACTAGCGGGGGCAATTGAGCAGTTCTTC

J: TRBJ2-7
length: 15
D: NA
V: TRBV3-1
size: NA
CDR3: CASSQDRNRRYEQYF
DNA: TGTGCCAGCAGCCAAGACCGAAACAGGCGCTACGAGCAGTACTTC

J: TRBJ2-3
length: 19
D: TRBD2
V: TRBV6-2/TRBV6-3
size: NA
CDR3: CASSYVLAGEGKHADTQYF
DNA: TGTGCCAGCAGTTACGTCCTAGCGGGGGAAGGGAAGCACGCAGATACGCAGTATTTT

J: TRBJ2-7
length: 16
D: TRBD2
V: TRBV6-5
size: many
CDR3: CASSYSFAGGTYEQYF
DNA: TGTGCCAGCAGTTACTCCTTCGCGGGGGGTACCTACGAGCAGTACTTC

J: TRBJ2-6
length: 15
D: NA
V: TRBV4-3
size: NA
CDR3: CVSSQEEARANVLTF
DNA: TGCGTCAGCAGCCAAGAAGAGGCCAGGGCCAACGTCCTGACTTTC

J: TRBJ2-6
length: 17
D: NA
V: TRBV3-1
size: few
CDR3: CASSQDLRFSGANVLTF
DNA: TGTGCCAGCAGCCAAGATCTTAGGTTCTCTGGGGCCAACGTCCTGACTTTC

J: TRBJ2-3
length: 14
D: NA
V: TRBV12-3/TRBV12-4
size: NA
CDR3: CASSIRTATDTQYF
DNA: TGTGCCAGCAGTATCAGGACAGCCACAGATACGCAGTATTTT

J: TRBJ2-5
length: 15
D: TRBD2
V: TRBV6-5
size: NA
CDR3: CASSYERGRWETQYF
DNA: TGTGCCAGCAGTTACGAGCGGGGGAGATGGGAGACCCAGTACTTC

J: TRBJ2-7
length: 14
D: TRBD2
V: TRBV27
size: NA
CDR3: CASAGLAGGREQYF
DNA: TGTGCCAGCGCTGGGCTAGCGGGGGGGAGAGAGCAGTACTTC

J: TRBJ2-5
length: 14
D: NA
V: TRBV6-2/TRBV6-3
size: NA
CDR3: CASRARYFQETQYF
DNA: TGTGCCAGCAGGGCTCGGTACTTCCAAGAGACCCAGTACTTC

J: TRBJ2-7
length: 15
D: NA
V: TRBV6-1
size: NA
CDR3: CASSEARRSAYEQYF
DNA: TGTGCCAGCAGTGAAGCACGGAGGTCCGCATACGAGCAGTACTTC

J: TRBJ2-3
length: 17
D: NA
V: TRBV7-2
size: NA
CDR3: CASSLRRQGRGTDTQYF
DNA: TGTGCCAGCAGCTTAAGGAGGCAGGGTAGAGGAACAGATACGCAGTATTTT

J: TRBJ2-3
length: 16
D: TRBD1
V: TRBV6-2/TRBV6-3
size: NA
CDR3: CASRNGQGYVEDTQYF
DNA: TGTGCCAGCAGAAATGGACAGGGGTATGTCGAAGATACGCAGTATTTT

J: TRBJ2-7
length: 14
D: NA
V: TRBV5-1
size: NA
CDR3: CACSVPTSSGEQYF
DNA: TGCGCCTGCAGCGTACCTACTAGTTCTGGCGAGCAGTACTTC

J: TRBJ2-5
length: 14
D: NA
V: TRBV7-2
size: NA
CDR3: CANSPGTHRIVQYF
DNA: TGTGCCAACAGCCCCGGGACACACCGTATCGTGCAGTACTTC

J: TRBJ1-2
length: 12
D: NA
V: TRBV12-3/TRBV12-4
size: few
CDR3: CASRIAWYGYTF
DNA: TGTGCCAGCAGAATTGCATGGTATGGCTACACCTTC

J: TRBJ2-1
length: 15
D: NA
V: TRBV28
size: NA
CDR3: CASSQGAASYNEQFF
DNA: TGTGCCAGCAGCCAAGGGGCCGCCTCCTACAATGAGCAGTTCTTC

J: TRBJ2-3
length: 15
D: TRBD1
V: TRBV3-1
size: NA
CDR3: CASSQTGEVTDTQYF
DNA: TGTGCCAGCAGCCAAACAGGGGAAGTAACAGATACGCAGTATTTT

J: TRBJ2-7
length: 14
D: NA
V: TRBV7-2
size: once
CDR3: CASSLAGSILEQYF
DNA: TGTGCCAGCAGCTTGGCAGGTTCAATACTCGAGCAGTACTTC